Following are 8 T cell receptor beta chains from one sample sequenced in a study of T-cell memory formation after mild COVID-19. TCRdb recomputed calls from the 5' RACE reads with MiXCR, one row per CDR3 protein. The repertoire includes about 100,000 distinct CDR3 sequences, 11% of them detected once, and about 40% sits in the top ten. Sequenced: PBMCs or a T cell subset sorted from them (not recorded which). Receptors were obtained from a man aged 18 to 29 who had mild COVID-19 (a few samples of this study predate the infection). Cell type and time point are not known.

Written as DNA, the CDR3 is TGTGCCAGCAGCAAAGGTAGGGACAGGAACTACGAGCAGTACTTC. It yields the protein CASSKGRDRNYEQYF. The chain recombines TRBV21-1 with TRBJ2-7; the table's D call TRBD1 went unverified against the DNA. TRBV21-1 is recorded as a pseudogene. This CDR3 is 15 amino acids long.

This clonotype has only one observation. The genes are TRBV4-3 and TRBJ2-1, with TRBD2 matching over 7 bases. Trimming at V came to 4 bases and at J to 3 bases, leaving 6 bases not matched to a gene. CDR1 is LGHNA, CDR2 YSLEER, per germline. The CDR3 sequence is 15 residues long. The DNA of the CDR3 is TGCGCCAGCAGCCCAGCTCCGGGGGGCTACAATGAGCAGTTCTTC. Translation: CASSPAPGGYNEQFF.

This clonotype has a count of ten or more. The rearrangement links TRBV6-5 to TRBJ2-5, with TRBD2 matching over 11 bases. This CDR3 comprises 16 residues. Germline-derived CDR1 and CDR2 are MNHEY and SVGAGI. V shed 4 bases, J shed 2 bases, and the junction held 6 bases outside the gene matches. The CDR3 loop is CASSFGLAGPQETQYF. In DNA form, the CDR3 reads TGTGCCAGCAGTTTCGGACTAGCGGGCCCTCAAGAGACCCAGTACTTC.

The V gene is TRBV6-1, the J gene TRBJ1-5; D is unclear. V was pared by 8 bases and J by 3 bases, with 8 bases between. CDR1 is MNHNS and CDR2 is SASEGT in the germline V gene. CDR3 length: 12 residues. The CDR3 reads CASREYNQPQHF. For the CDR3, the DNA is TGTGCCAGCCGGGAGTACAATCAGCCCCAGCATTTT.

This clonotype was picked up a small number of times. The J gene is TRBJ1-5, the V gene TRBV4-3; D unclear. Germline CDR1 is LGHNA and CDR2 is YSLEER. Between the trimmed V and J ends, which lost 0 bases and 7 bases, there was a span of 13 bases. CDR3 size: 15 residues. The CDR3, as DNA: TGCGCCAGCAGCCAAGATGGCGCAGTGGGGCAGCCCCAGCATTTT. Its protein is CASSQDGAVGQPQHF.

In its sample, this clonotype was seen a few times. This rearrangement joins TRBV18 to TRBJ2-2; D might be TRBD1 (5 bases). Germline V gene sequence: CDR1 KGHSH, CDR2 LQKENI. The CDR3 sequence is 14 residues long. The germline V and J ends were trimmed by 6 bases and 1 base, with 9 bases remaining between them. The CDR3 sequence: CASSGQGNTGELFF. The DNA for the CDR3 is TGTGCCAGCTCCGGGCAGGGGAACACCGGGGAGCTGTTTTTT.

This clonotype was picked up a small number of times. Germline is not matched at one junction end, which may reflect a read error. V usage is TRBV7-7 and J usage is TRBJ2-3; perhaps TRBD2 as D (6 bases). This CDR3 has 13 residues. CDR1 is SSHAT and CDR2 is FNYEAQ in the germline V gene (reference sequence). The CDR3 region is CASSLGRGDTQYF. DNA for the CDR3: TGTGCTAGCAGCTTAGGTCGGGGGGATACGCAGTATTTT.

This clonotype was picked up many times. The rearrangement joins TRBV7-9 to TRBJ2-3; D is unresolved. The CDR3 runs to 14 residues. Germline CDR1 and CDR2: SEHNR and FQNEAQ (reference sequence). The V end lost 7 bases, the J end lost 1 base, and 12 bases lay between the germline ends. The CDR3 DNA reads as TGTGCCAGCAACGACGGAGTCCGCACAGATACGCAGTATTTT. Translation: CASNDGVRTDTQYF.